These T cell receptor beta chains were read from a single sample in a study of blood T cell repertoires in COVID-19. Profiling relied on immunoSEQ multiplex PCR, and the TCRdb table lists in-frame clones only, not all of them. The data show about 340,000 clones, about 83% seen once. Sample: peripheral blood. The receptor source for this set is a man aged 25 to 40 with active or convalescent COVID-19. The CDR3 runs from the conserved cysteine through the conserved F or W. Fields, in order: J gene, D gene, clone size, V gene, CDR3 protein, CDR3 DNA. A D gene is named only where the DNA matches it firmly. Size tells how often a clone was seen (once, few, many) or the class of an expanded clone, and some rows leave it out.

J: TRBJ2-7
D: .
size: once
V: TRBV21-1
CDR3: CASSKEGGRGRFYEQYF
DNA: TGTGCCAGCAGCAAAGAAGGGGGCAGGGGCCGATTCTACGAGCAGTACTTC

J: TRBJ2-7
D: .
size: .
V: TRBV18
CDR3: CASSPPRDYEQYF
DNA: TGTGCCAGCTCACCACCGAGGGACTACGAGCAGTACTTC

J: TRBJ2-1
D: .
size: .
V: TRBV13
CDR3: CASSPGSPEGTYNEQFF
DNA: TGTGCCAGCAGCCCCGGGTCCCCAGAAGGAACCTACAATGAGCAGTTCTTC

J: TRBJ1-4
D: .
size: .
V: TRBV5-1
CDR3: CASSAQGLPNEKLFF
DNA: TGCGCCAGCAGCGCCCAGGGGCTCCCTAATGAAAAACTGTTTTTT

J: TRBJ2-2
D: .
size: .
V: TRBV3-1/TRBV3-2
CDR3: CASSQGGWNGLFF
DNA: TGTGCCAGCAGCCAAGGAGGGTGGAACGGGCTGTTTTTT

J: TRBJ2-7
D: TRBD2
size: .
V: TRBV30
CDR3: CAWSFGRGGGYEQYF
DNA: TGTGCCTGGAGTTTTGGTCGGGGGGGAGGCTACGAGCAGTACTTC

J: TRBJ2-1
D: TRBD2
size: .
V: TRBV2
CDR3: CASSFETSGYNEQFF
DNA: TGTGCCAGCAGCTTTGAGACTAGCGGCTACAATGAGCAGTTCTTC

J: TRBJ1-1
D: TRBD1
size: .
V: TRBV7-8
CDR3: CASSLEYGQGVEAFF
DNA: TGTGCCAGCAGCTTAGAATATGGACAGGGTGTTGAAGCTTTCTTT

J: TRBJ2-3
D: TRBD1
size: .
V: TRBV7-6
CDR3: CASSLLGTGPDTQYF
DNA: TGTGCCAGCAGCTTACTTGGGACAGGCCCAGATACGCAGTATTTT

J: TRBJ2-7
D: .
size: once
V: TRBV6-2/TRBV6-3
CDR3: CASSLGYEQYF
DNA: TGTGCCAGCAGTCTCGGGTACGAGCAGTACTTC

J: TRBJ2-5
D: .
size: .
V: TRBV4-1
CDR3: CASSQGGKGNQETQYF
DNA: TGCGCCAGCAGCCAAGGCGGGAAGGGGAACCAAGAGACCCAGTACTTC

J: TRBJ2-7
D: .
size: .
V: TRBV14
CDR3: CASSQAGAYEQYF
DNA: TGTGCCAGCAGCCAAGCGGGTGCATACGAGCAGTACTTC

J: TRBJ2-2
D: TRBD2
size: .
V: TRBV7-2
CDR3: CASSLVGLANTGELFF
DNA: TGTGCCAGCAGCTTAGTTGGACTAGCTAACACCGGGGAGCTGTTTTTT

J: TRBJ1-5
D: .
size: .
V: TRBV6-5
CDR3: CASSGGASSNQPQHF
DNA: TGTGCCAGCAGCGGGGGGGCATCTAGCAATCAGCCCCAGCATTTT

J: TRBJ1-1
D: .
size: .
V: TRBV19
CDR3: CASFRDIGTEAFF
DNA: TGTGCCAGTTTTCGGGACATTGGGACTGAAGCTTTCTTT

J: TRBJ2-1
D: .
size: .
V: TRBV9
CDR3: CASSVDRVGVGEQFF
DNA: TGTGCCAGCAGCGTAGACAGGGTAGGGGTGGGTGAGCAGTTCTTC

J: TRBJ2-7
D: .
size: .
V: TRBV4-1
CDR3: CASSQEASLASYEQYF
DNA: TGCGCCAGCAGCCAAGAGGCATCCTTGGCCTCCTACGAGCAGTACTTC

J: TRBJ2-1
D: TRBD2
size: .
V: TRBV5-1
CDR3: CASSLRGGDNEQFF
DNA: TGCGCCAGCAGCTTACGGGGAGGGGACAATGAGCAGTTCTTC

J: TRBJ2-1
D: TRBD2
size: .
V: TRBV28
CDR3: CASSAHAPRERYNEQFF
DNA: TGTGCCAGCAGTGCCCATGCCCCGCGGGAGAGGTACAATGAGCAGTTCTTC

J: TRBJ1-2
D: TRBD1
size: .
V: TRBV4-1
CDR3: CASSQQGARGYTF
DNA: TGCGCCAGCAGCCAACAGGGGGCGCGGGGCTACACCTTC

J: TRBJ2-1
D: .
size: .
V: TRBV7-9
CDR3: CASSLAQGGYNEQFF
DNA: TGTGCCAGCAGCTTAGCGCAAGGAGGGTACAATGAGCAGTTCTTC

J: TRBJ1-3
D: .
size: .
V: TRBV5-4
CDR3: CASSLFGGHTIYF
DNA: TGTGCCAGCAGCTTGTTCGGGGGTCACACCATATATTTT

J: TRBJ1-3
D: .
size: once
V: TRBV12-3/TRBV12-4
CDR3: CASTYSVNTIYF
DNA: TGTGCCAGCACCTACAGTGTAAACACCATATATTTT

J: TRBJ1-6
D: TRBD1
size: once
V: TRBV7-2
CDR3: CASSLWDRNSPLHF
DNA: TGTGCCAGCAGCTTATGGGACAGGAATTCACCCCTCCACTTT

J: TRBJ1-6
D: TRBD1
size: once
V: TRBV2
CDR3: CASTGQGPSPLHF
DNA: TGTGCCAGCACGGGACAGGGCCCTTCACCCCTCCACTTT

J: TRBJ1-2
D: .
size: .
V: TRBV20-1
CDR3: CSASTIGGYTF
DNA: TGCAGTGCTAGCACAATTGGCGGCTACACCTTC

J: TRBJ1-5
D: .
size: many
V: TRBV7-2
CDR3: CASSLEHANQPQHF
DNA: TGTGCCAGCAGCTTAGAGCATGCCAATCAGCCCCAGCATTTT

J: TRBJ1-2
D: TRBD1
size: once
V: TRBV5-1
CDR3: CASSLGGQSTYGYTF
DNA: TGCGCCAGCAGCTTGGGGGGACAGAGCACCTATGGCTACACCTTC

J: TRBJ1-2
D: .
size: .
V: TRBV7-2
CDR3: CASSADGVYGYTF
DNA: TGTGCCAGCAGCGCGGACGGGGTATATGGCTACACCTTC

J: TRBJ2-7
D: .
size: .
V: TRBV25-1
CDR3: CASSVGGASEQYF
DNA: TGTGCCAGCAGCGTTGGAGGGGCAAGCGAGCAGTACTTC

J: TRBJ2-1
D: TRBD2
size: .
V: TRBV4-1
CDR3: CASSQGLAGTYNEQFF
DNA: TGCGCCAGCAGCCAAGGACTAGCGGGGACCTACAATGAGCAGTTCTTC

J: TRBJ2-5
D: .
size: .
V: TRBV7-2
CDR3: CASSLAPRGGVQGETQYF
DNA: TGTGCCAGCAGCTTAGCTCCTAGGGGGGGCGTCCAGGGAGAGACCCAGTACTTC

J: TRBJ1-1
D: TRBD1
size: .
V: TRBV11-2
CDR3: CASSFGRTGGYTEAFF
DNA: TGTGCCAGCAGCTTCGGTCGGACAGGGGGCTACACTGAAGCTTTCTTT

J: TRBJ2-7
D: .
size: .
V: TRBV7-2
CDR3: CASSLLGASYEQYF
DNA: TGTGCCAGCAGCTTACTAGGGGCAAGCTACGAGCAGTACTTC

J: TRBJ2-3
D: .
size: .
V: TRBV7-2
CDR3: CASRTSTDTQYF
DNA: TGTGCCAGCAGGACTAGCACAGATACGCAGTATTTT

J: TRBJ2-5
D: TRBD2
size: .
V: TRBV2
CDR3: CARRQAGWGETQYF
DNA: TGTGCCAGAAGACAAGCGGGATGGGGGGAGACCCAGTACTTC

J: TRBJ2-1
D: TRBD2
size: few
V: TRBV4-3
CDR3: CASSRTSGLYNEQFF
DNA: TGCGCCAGCAGCCGGACTAGCGGGTTATACAATGAGCAGTTCTTC

J: TRBJ2-1
D: TRBD1
size: few
V: TRBV28
CDR3: CASTVQGVPNEQFF
DNA: TGTGCCAGCACCGTACAGGGGGTCCCCAATGAGCAGTTCTTC

J: TRBJ2-2
D: TRBD1
size: .
V: TRBV10-3
CDR3: CAISPRQGAWTGELFF
DNA: TGTGCCATCAGCCCTAGACAGGGGGCATGGACCGGGGAGCTGTTTTTT

J: TRBJ1-4
D: .
size: .
V: TRBV5-1
CDR3: CASCPRRLLYNEKLFF
DNA: TGCGCCAGCTGCCCTCGGAGGCTCCTCTATAATGAAAAACTGTTTTTT

J: TRBJ1-1
D: .
size: .
V: TRBV7-9
CDR3: CASSLYINTEAFF
DNA: TGTGCCAGCAGCTTGTACATTAACACTGAAGCTTTCTTT

J: TRBJ2-1
D: TRBD2
size: .
V: TRBV30
CDR3: CAWSGGLAGYEQFF
DNA: TGTGCCTGGAGTGGAGGACTAGCGGGATATGAGCAGTTCTTC

J: TRBJ2-1
D: .
size: .
V: TRBV27
CDR3: CASSSGSTYNEQFF
DNA: TGTGCCAGCAGTTCTGGCTCGACCTACAATGAGCAGTTCTTC

J: TRBJ2-2
D: TRBD1
size: .
V: TRBV7-6
CDR3: CASSLGGRELFF
DNA: TGTGCCAGCAGCCTAGGGGGCCGGGAGCTGTTTTTT